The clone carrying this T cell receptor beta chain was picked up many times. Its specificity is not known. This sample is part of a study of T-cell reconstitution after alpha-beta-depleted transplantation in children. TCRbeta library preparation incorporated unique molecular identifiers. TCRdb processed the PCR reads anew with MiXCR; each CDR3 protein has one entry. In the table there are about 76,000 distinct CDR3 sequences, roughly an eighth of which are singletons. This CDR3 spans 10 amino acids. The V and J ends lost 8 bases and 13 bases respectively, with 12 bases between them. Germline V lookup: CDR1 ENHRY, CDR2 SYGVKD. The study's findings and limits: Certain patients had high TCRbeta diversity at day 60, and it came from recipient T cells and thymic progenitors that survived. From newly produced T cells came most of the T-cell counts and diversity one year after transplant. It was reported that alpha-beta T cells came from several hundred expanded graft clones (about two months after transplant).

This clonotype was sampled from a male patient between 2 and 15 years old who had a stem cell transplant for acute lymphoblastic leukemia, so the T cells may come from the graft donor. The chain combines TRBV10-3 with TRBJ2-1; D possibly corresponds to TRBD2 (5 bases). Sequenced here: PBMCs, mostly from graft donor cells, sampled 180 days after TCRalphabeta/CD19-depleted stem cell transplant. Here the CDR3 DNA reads TGTGCCATCGGAGAGGGAATTCAGTTCTTC. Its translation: CAIGEGIQFF.